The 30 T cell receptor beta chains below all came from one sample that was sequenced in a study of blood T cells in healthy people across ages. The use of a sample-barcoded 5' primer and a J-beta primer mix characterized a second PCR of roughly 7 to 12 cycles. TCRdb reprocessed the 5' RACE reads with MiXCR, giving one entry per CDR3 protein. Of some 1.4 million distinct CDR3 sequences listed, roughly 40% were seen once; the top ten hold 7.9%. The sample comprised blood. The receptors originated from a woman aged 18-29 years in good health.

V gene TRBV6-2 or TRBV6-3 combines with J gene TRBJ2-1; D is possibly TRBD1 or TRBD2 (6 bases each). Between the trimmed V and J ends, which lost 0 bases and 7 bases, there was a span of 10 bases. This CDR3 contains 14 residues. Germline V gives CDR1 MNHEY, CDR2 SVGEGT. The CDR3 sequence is CASSYSTGANEQFF. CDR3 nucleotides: TGTGCCAGCAGTTACTCGACGGGGGCGAATGAGCAGTTCTTC.

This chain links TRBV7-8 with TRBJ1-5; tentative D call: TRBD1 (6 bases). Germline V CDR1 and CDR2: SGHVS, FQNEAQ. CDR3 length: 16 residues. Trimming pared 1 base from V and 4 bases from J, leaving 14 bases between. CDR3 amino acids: CASSLVPGAGNQPQHF. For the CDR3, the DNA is TGTGCCAGCAGCTTAGTTCCGGGGGCGGGAAATCAGCCCCAGCATTTT.

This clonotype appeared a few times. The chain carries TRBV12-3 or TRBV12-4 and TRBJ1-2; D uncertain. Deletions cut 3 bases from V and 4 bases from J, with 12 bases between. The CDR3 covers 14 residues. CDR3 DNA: TGTGCCAGCAGTTTTTCGGTGGGCGGCTATGGCTACACCTTC. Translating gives CASSFSVGGYGYTF.

CDR3 sequence reads: CASSMIRDRGGHEQYF. As DNA, the CDR3 is TGTGCCAGCAGCATGATCCGGGACAGGGGCGGACACGAGCAGTACTTC. V usage is TRBV11-2 and J usage is TRBJ2-7, with 10 bases that match TRBD1. The CDR3 spans 16 residues. Germline values: CDR1 SGHAT, CDR2 FQNNGV. The V segment lost 5 bases and the J segment 5 bases; nucleotides outside the gene matches: 12.

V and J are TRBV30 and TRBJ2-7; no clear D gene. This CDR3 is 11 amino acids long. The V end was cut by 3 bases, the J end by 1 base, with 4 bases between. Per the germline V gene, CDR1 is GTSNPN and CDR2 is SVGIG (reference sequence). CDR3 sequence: CAWRGSYEQYF. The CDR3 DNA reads TGTGCCTGGAGGGGGTCCTACGAGCAGTACTTC.

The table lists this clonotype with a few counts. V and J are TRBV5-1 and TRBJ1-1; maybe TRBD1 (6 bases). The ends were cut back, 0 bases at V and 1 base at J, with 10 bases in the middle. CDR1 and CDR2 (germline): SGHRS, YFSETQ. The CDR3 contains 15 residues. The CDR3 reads CASSLAPGANTEAFF. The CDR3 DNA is TGCGCCAGCAGCTTGGCTCCGGGGGCGAACACTGAAGCTTTCTTT.

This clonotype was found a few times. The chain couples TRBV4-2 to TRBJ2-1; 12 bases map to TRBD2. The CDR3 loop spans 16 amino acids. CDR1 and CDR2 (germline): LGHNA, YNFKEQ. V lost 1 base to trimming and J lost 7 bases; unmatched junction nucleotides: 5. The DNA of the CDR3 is TGTGCCAGCAGCCAAGGCGGACTAGCGGGGATTAATGAGCAGTTCTTC. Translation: CASSQGGLAGINEQFF.

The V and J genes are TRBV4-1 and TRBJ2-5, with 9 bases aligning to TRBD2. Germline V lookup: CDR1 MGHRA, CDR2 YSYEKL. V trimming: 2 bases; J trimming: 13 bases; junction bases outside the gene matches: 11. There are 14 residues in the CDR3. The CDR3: CASSQPTGGGARYF. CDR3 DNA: TGCGCCAGCAGCCAACCCACGGGCGGGGGGGCCAGGTACTTC.

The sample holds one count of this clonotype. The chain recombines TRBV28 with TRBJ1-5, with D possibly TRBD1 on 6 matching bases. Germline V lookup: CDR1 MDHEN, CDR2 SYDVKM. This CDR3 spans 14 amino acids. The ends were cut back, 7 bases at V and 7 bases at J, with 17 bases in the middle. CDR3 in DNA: TGTGCCAGCAATAAGGGGGGGTTTCAGCAGCCCCAGCATTTT. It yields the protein CASNKGGFQQPQHF.

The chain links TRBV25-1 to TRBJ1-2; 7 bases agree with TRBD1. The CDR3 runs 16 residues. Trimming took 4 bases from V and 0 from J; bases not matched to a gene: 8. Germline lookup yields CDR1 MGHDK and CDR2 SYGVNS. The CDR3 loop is CASSGSRQGTNYGYTF. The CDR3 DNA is TGTGCCAGCAGTGGGTCCCGACAGGGCACTAACTATGGCTACACCTTC.

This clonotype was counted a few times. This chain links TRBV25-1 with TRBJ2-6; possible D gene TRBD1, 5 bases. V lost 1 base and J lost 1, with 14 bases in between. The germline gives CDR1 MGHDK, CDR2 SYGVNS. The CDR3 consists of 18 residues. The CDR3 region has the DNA TGTGCCAGCAGTGAATTCTTTCTAGGGGATTCTGGGGCCAACGTCCTGACTTTC. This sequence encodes CASSEFFLGDSGANVLTF.

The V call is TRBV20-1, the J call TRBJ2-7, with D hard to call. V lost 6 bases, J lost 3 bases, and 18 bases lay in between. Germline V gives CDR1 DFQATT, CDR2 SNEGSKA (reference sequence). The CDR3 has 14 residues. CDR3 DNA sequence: TGCAGTGCGAAATCGACGGCCAGCTACTACGAGCAGTACTTC. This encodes CSAKSTASYYEQYF.

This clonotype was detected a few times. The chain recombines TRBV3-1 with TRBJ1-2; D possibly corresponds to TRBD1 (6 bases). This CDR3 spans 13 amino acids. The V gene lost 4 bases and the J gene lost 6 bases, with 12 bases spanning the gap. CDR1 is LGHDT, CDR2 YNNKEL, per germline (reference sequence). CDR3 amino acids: CASSPTTGNGYTF. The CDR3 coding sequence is TGTGCCAGCAGCCCGACTACAGGGAATGGCTACACCTTC. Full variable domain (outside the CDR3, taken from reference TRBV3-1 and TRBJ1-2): DTAVSQTPKYLVTQMGNDKSIKCEQNLGHDTMYWYKQDSKKFLKIMFSYNNKELIINETVPNRFSPKSPDKAHLNLHINSLELGDSAVYFCASSPTTGNGYTFGSGTRLTVV.

This chain's CDR3 is CASSPDRTGNQPQHF. The CDR3 DNA sequence: TGTGCCAGCTCACCCGACAGGACCGGCAATCAGCCCCAGCATTTT. V is TRBV18 and J is TRBJ1-5, with a weak D call TRBD1 (6 bases). The length of the CDR3 is 15 residues. Trimming took off 3 bases at V and 2 bases at J, with 11 bases between the two ends. CDR1 and CDR2 (germline): KGHSH, LQKENI.

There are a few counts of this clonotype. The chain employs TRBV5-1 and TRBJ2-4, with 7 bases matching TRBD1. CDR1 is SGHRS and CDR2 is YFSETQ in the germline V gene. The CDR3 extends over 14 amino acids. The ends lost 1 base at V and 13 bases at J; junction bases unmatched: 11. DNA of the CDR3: TGCGCCAGCAGCTTGTCTGGGGCGCAGGGGGAGCAGTACTTC. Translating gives CASSLSGAQGEQYF.

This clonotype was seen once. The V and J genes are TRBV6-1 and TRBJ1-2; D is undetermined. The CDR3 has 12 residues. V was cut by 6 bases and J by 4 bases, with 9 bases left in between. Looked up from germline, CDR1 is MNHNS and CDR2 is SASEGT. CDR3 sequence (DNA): TGTGCCAGCAGAAGGGATACCTATGGCTACACCTTC. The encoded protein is CASRRDTYGYTF.

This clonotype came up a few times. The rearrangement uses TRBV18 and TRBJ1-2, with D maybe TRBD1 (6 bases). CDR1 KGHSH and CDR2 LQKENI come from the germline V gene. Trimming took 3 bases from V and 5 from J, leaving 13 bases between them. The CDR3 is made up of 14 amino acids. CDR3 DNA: TGTGCCAGCTCACCCGGAGCAGGGGATTATGGCTACACCTTC. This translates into CASSPGAGDYGYTF.

DNA for the CDR3: TGCGCCAGCAGCCCCCTAAGGGGGTCGGGTACGCAGTATTTT. Translated, it gives CASSPLRGSGTQYF. The rearrangement links TRBV4-1 to TRBJ2-3; tentative D call: TRBD1 (6 bases). There are 14 residues in the CDR3. Trimming pared 4 bases from V and 8 bases from J, leaving 16 bases between. Germline lookup yields CDR1 MGHRA and CDR2 YSYEKL.

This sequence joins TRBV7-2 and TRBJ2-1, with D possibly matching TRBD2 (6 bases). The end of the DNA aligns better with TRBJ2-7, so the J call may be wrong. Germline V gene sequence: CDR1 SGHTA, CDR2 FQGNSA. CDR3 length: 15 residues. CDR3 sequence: CASSGSGGSYNEQYF. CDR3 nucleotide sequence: TGTGCCAGCAGTGGGAGCGGAGGGTCCTACAATGAGCAGTACTTC.

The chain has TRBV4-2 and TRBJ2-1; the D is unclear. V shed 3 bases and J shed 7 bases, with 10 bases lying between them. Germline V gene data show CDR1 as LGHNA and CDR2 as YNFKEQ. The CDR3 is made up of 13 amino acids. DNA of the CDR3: TGTGCCAGCAGCCACGGTCGGTCAAATGAGCAGTTCTTC. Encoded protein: CASSHGRSNEQFF.

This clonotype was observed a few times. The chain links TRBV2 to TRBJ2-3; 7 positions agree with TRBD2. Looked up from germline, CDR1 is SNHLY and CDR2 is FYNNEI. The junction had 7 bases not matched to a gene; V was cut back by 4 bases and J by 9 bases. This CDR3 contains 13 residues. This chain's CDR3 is CASSVGREGTQYF. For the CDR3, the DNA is TGTGCCAGCAGTGTAGGAAGGGAGGGGACGCAGTATTTT.

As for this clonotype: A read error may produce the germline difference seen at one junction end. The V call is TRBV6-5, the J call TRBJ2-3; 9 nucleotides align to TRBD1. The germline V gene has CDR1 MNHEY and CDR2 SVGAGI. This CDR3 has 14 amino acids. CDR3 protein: CASGITGGTGTQYF. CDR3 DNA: TGTGCCAGCGGCATAACAGGGGGCACAGGTACGCAGTATTTT.

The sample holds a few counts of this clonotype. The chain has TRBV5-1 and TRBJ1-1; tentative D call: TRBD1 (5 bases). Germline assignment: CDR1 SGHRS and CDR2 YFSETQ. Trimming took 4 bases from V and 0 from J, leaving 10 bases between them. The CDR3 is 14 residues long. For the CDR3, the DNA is TGCGCCAGCAGCATCTCGGGGCTGAACACTGAAGCTTTCTTT. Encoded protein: CASSISGLNTEAFF.

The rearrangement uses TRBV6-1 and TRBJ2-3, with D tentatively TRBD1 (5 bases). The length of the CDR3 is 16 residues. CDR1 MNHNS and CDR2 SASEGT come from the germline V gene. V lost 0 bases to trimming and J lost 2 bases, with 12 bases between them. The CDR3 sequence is CASSEAVQGFTDTQYF. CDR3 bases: TGTGCCAGCAGTGAAGCGGTCCAGGGATTCACAGATACGCAGTATTTT.

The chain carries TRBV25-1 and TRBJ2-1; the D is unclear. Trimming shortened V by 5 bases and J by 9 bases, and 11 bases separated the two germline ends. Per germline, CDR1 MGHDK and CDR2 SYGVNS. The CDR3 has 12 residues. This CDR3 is CASSFGTTEQFF. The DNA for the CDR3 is TGTGCCAGCAGTTTTGGTACGACTGAGCAGTTCTTC. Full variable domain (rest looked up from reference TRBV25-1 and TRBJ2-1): EADIYQTPRYLVIGTGKKITLECSQTMGHDKMYWYQQDPGMELHLIHYSYGVNSTEKGDLSSESTVSRIRTEHFPLTLESARPSHTSQYLCASSFGTTEQFFGPGTRLTVL.

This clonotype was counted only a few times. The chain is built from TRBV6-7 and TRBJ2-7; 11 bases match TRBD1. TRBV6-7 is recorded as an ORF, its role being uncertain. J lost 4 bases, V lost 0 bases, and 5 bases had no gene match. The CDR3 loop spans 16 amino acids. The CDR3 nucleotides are TGTGCCAGCAGTTACTCGAGGGACAGGGGGTCGTACGAGCAGTACTTC. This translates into CASSYSRDRGSYEQYF.

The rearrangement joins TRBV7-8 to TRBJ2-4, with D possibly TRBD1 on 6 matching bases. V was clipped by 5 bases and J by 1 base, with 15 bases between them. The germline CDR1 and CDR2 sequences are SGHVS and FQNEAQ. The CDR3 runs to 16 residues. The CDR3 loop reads CASSQGTLRAKNIQYF. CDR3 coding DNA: TGTGCCAGCAGCCAGGGGACACTTCGGGCCAAAAACATTCAGTACTTC.

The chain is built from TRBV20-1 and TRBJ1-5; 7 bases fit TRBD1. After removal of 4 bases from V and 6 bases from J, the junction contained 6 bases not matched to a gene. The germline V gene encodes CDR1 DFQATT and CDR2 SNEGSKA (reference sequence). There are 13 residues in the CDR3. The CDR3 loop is CSATEGAGQPQHF. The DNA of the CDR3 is TGCAGTGCTACTGAGGGGGCGGGTCAGCCCCAGCATTTT.

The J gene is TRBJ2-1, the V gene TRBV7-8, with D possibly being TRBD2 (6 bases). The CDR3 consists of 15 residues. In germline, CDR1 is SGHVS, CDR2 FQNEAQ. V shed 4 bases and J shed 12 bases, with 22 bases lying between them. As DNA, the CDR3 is TGTGCCAGCAGCTCGCGGGACTGGCTTGCTCATGGGCAGTTCTTC. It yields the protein CASSSRDWLAHGQFF.

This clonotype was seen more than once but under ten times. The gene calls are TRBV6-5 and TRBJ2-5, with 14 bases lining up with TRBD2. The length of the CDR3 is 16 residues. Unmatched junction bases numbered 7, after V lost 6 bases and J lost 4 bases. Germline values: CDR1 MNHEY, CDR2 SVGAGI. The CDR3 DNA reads TGTGCCAGCAGCGAGGAGGGACTAGCGGGAGTAGAGACCCAGTACTTC. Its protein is CASSEEGLAGVETQYF.